Described below is a single T cell receptor beta chain sequence and its context. Its antigen is not known. Serving as donors were healthy Finnish infants, each of whom was having open corrective surgery for congenital heart defects. An approximately 0.45-1 mL peripheral blood aliquot was taken intraoperatively from four of eight donors. No fixed cell number was used; all available blood leukocytes supplied DNA. This entry belongs to a study of human thymus T cells. Study-level findings and limits: Repertoires sampled from thymus and blood appeared biased in V and J gene usage.

The method was immunoSEQ multiplex PCR; TCRdb's version includes in-frame clones alone and lacks a portion of them. The profile covers about 44,000 clones, with around 94% appearing a single time and more than 0.1% taken by the ten largest. Trimming left V 1 base short and J 9 bases short, with 13 bases between. The germline gives CDR1 MGHRA, CDR2 YSYEKL. CDR3 length: 13 residues. This sequence was found in a boy in the first two years of life with a congenital heart defect but otherwise immunologically healthy. V usage is TRBV4-1 and J usage is TRBJ2-7, with D unresolved. Sequenced material: blood. Here the CDR3 DNA reads TGCGCCAGCAGCCAAGGAACCGGTAAGGGGCAGTACTTC. Residues: CASSQGTGKGQYF.